This T cell receptor beta chain was recovered during a study of shared clonotypes between healthy human individuals. Findings and limits, study-wide: A generally larger estimated richness was seen in naive subsets than in memory subsets.

Here immunoSEQ multiplex PCR was the method, and the copy in TCRdb shows in-frame clones only, minus some. Of millions of clones in the sample, more than 85% are singletons; the top ten hold under 2%. The V gene's germline CDR1 is SGDLS and CDR2 YYNGEE. The J segment lost 4 bases and the V segment lost 0 bases, leaving 9 bases of the junction unmatched. This CDR3 has 18 residues. The naive CD8 population came from CD45RO-negative cells selected for CCR7, without terminally differentiated effector memory CD45RA+ cells. A word on this clone: Its target is not known.

This rearrangement joins TRBV9 to TRBJ2-6; 8 nucleotides align to TRBD1. The sequence derives from a man aged 18 to 35 in good health. Some clones in this sample may be carry-over from other donors' samples. Sequenced material: naive CD8+ T cells from PBMCs. The DNA of the CDR3 is TGTGCCAGCAGCGTAGATGTGGACAGGGTGCTCGGGGCCAACGTCCTGACTTTC. Protein sequence: CASSVDVDRVLGANVLTF. Complete variable domain (other parts from reference TRBV9 and TRBJ2-6): DSGVTQTPKHLITATGQRVTLRCSPRSGDLSVYWYQQSLDQGLQFLIQYYNGEERAKGNILERFSAQQFPDLHSELNLSSLELGDSALYFCASSVDVDRVLGANVLTFGAGSRLTVL.